The 6 T cell receptor beta chains presented below share a single source sample, sequenced in a study of T cell responses to AZD1222 COVID-19 vaccine. Profiling relied on immunoSEQ multiplex PCR, and the TCRdb table lists in-frame clones only, not all of them. Of about 180,000 clones listed, approximately 92% were seen once; the top ten hold around 0.98%. Sequenced here: peripheral blood, sampled 28 days after the second dose of the MenACWY control vaccine. These receptors all come from an adult who received the MenACWY meningococcal vaccine as a control.

The genes are TRBV3-1 (or the pseudogene TRBV3-2) and TRBJ2-4, with a weak D call TRBD2 (5 bases). The CDR3 loop spans 16 amino acids. Germline V gives CDR1 LGHDT, CDR2 YNNKEL (reference sequence). Between the trimmed V and J ends, which lost 4 bases and 1 base, there was a span of 14 bases. CDR3 sequence reads: CASSLSHGVAKNIQYF. In nucleotides, the CDR3 is TGTGCCAGCAGCCTGAGCCACGGGGTGGCCAAAAACATTCAGTACTTC.

The chain carries TRBV28 and TRBJ1-4; no clear D. CDR3 size: 15 residues. Germline assignment: CDR1 MDHEN and CDR2 SYDVKM. Trimming removed 6 bases from V and 2 bases from J, with 13 bases in between. The CDR3 DNA reads TGTGCCAGCAGCACTTCGGCAGAGACTAATGAAAAACTGTTTTTT. Translating gives CASSTSAETNEKLFF. Filled out from reference TRBV28 and TRBJ1-4, the complete variable domain reads DVKVTQSSRYLVKRTGEKVFLECVQDMDHENMFWYRQDPGLGLRLIYFSYDVKMKEKGDIPEGYSVSREKKERFSLILESASTNQTSMYLCASSTSAETNEKLFFGSGTQLSVL.

J is TRBJ2-1 and V is TRBV12-3 or TRBV12-4, with a weak D call TRBD1 (6 bases). V lost 7 bases, J lost 4 bases, and 11 bases lay in between. The CDR3 loop spans 13 amino acids. CDR3 loop: CASMLQGYNEQFF. CDR3 DNA: TGTGCCAGCATGTTACAGGGATACAATGAGCAGTTCTTC.

The V and J genes are TRBV27 and TRBJ2-7; D is unclear. V lost 8 bases and J lost 2, with 13 bases in between. The CDR3 length is 13 residues. CDR1 is MNHEY and CDR2 is SMNVEV in the germline V gene (reference sequence). DNA for the CDR3: TGTGCCAGCTCTCTCGGGTTGGCCTACGAGCAGTACTTC. This encodes CASSLGLAYEQYF.

DNA for the CDR3: TGTGCCATCAGTGAGTCTTCAGGGGCGGTAGGGACCCAGTACTTC. Protein product: CAISESSGAVGTQYF. The chain combines TRBV10-3 with TRBJ2-5; D might be TRBD1 (6 bases). Germline V gene lookup returns CDR1 ENHRY and CDR2 SYGVKD. V was pared by 0 bases and J by 7 bases, with 15 bases between. The CDR3 is made up of 15 amino acids.

The chain carries TRBV7-2 and TRBJ1-5; D is undetermined. The V and J ends lost 4 bases and 2 bases respectively, with 12 bases between them. Germline CDR1 and CDR2: SGHTA and FQGNSA. This CDR3 is 15 amino acids long. The CDR3 sequence is CASSSGRRGNQPQHF. The CDR3 DNA reads as TGTGCCAGCAGCTCCGGACGGCGGGGCAATCAGCCCCAGCATTTT.